The subject of this entry is one T cell receptor beta chain. Its antigen is unidentified. This sample stems from a study of OX40 agonist ivuxolimab in advanced cancers. Germline V gene data show CDR1 as MNHNY and CDR2 as SVGAGI (reference sequence). The CDR3 runs to 12 residues. J gave up 7 bases and V 10 bases, and 5 bases lay outside the gene matches. Regarding the study as a whole: Expanded peripheral T cells had an undetermined antigen specificity. Blood T cells, both CD4+ and CD8+, expanded clonally by week 6 at 0.1 to 3.0 mg/kg.

Data came from immunoSEQ multiplex PCR; TCRdb stores just in-frame clones and leaves some out. The sample has over 20,000 clones, 75% to 80% seen once. The input for sequencing was CD4+ or CD8+ T cells sorted from blood, taken in a trial of the OX40 agonist ivuxolimab. The receptor comes from an adult with an advanced solid tumor such as melanoma, head and neck, liver or kidney cancer. The rearrangement joins TRBV6-6 to TRBJ2-7; 12 nucleotides agree with TRBD1. This CDR3 is CAIGTGGNEQYF. The CDR3 nucleotides are TGTGCCATCGGGACAGGGGGCAATGAGCAGTACTTC.